The 28 T cell receptor beta chains listed next were all sequenced from one sample in a study of human thymus T cells. Thymus tissue for the work was resected from patients undergoing corrective heart surgery. Libraries were prepared by immunoSEQ multiplex PCR; TCRdb keeps only in-frame clonotypes and omits some of them. The table has 55,000 to 85,000 clones, roughly 94% seen once. What was sequenced was thymus tissue. The origin of the receptors is a girl less than two years old with a congenital heart defect but otherwise immunologically healthy.

This rearrangement joins TRBV4-2 to TRBJ2-7, with TRBD2 matching over 10 bases. The CDR3 length is 15 residues. V gave up 5 bases and J gave up 3 bases; unmatched junction bases: 7. Germline V lookup: CDR1 LGHNA, CDR2 YNFKEQ. The CDR3 protein is CASSKTGTSDYEQYF. The CDR3 region has the DNA TGTGCCAGCAGCAAGACCGGGACTAGCGACTACGAGCAGTACTTC.

This chain joins TRBV28 and TRBJ1-4; D perhaps matches TRBD1 (5 bases). The CDR3 runs to 14 residues. V was cut by 2 bases and J by 8 bases, with 12 bases left in between. CDR1 is MDHEN and CDR2 is SYDVKM in the germline V gene. The chain's CDR3 is CASSLAREGEKLFF. CDR3 in DNA: TGTGCCAGCAGTTTAGCCAGGGAAGGCGAAAAACTGTTTTTT.

The chain carries TRBV9 and TRBJ2-3; D is tentatively TRBD1 or TRBD2 (5 bases each). CDR1 and CDR2 (germline): SGDLS, YYNGEE. CDR3 length: 16 amino acids. Trimming shortened V by 0 bases and J by 0 bases, and 11 bases separated the two germline ends. The CDR3 DNA is TGTGCCAGCAGCGTAGGGGACCGACTTAGCACAGATACGCAGTATTTT. This gives the protein CASSVGDRLSTDTQYF.

The chain couples TRBV27 to TRBJ2-7; weak D call: TRBD1 (5 bases). Looked up from germline, CDR1 is MNHEY and CDR2 is SMNVEV (reference sequence). CDR3 size: 14 residues. The V and J ends lost 1 base and 5 bases respectively, with 12 bases between them. For the CDR3, the DNA is TGTGCCAGCAGTTTATTGTCCAGGGTGCACGAGCAGTACTTC. Protein product: CASSLLSRVHEQYF.

V gene TRBV4-2 combines with J gene TRBJ1-3, with D tentatively TRBD1 (6 bases). Germline values: CDR1 LGHNA, CDR2 YNFKEQ. V lost 6 bases to trimming and J lost 0 bases, with 21 bases between them. CDR3 length: 18 residues. The CDR3 sequence: CASSPGQSGALSGNTIYF. CDR3 in DNA: TGTGCCAGCAGTCCCGGACAGTCGGGGGCCCTCTCTGGAAACACCATATATTTT.

The rearrangement joins TRBV12-5 to TRBJ1-1; 11 bases map to TRBD1. Per the germline V gene, CDR1 is LGHNT and CDR2 is FRNRAP. The V gene end was trimmed by 6 bases and the J gene end by 3 bases; junction bases not matched to a gene: 18. There are 19 residues in the CDR3. CDR3 nucleotides: TGTGCTAGTGGCTGCCCGACCGGGACAGGGGGTGTTGTGGACACTGAAGCTTTCTTT. Its protein product is CASGCPTGTGGVVDTEAFF.

The gene calls are TRBV19 and TRBJ1-2, with TRBD1 as a possible D gene (6 bases). The CDR3 spans 16 residues. Per the germline V gene, CDR1 is LNHDA and CDR2 is SQIVND (reference sequence). V gave up 1 base and J gave up 4 bases, with 16 bases separating them. CDR3 protein: CASSIVGGRGGYGYTF. Written as DNA, the CDR3 is TGTGCCAGTAGTATAGTAGGTGGCAGGGGAGGCTATGGCTACACCTTC. Together with reference TRBV19 and TRBJ1-2, the CDR3 gives the full variable domain: DGGITQSPKYLFRKEGQNVTLSCEQNLNHDAMYWYRQDPGQGLRLIYYSQIVNDFQKGDIAEGYSVSREKKESFPLTVTSAQKNPTAFYLCASSIVGGRGGYGYTFGSGTRLTVV.

This clone was counted a single time. The chain joins TRBV10-1 to TRBJ2-2; 9 positions match TRBD2. The trim removed 8 bases at V and 0 bases at J, leaving 7 bases unmatched. CDR1 and CDR2 from the germline V gene are WNHNN and SYGVQD (reference sequence). The CDR3 loop spans 16 amino acids. The chain's CDR3 is CASQSGRPPNTGELFF. The CDR3 coding sequence is TGCGCCAGCCAGAGCGGGAGGCCGCCGAACACCGGGGAGCTGTTTTTT.

The V gene is TRBV5-4, the J gene TRBJ1-1; D is ambiguous. The CDR3 has 13 residues. Germline assignment: CDR1 SGHNT and CDR2 YYREEE (reference sequence). Trimming left V 0 bases short and J 11 bases short, with 14 bases between. CDR3 region: CASSLGEFNGAFF. The CDR3 region has the DNA TGTGCCAGCAGCTTGGGGGAGTTTAACGGGGCTTTCTTT.

CDR3 residues: CASSPVRTSGSRFGETQYF. As DNA, the CDR3 is TGCGCCAGCAGCCCAGTTAGGACTAGCGGGAGCCGCTTCGGGGAGACCCAGTACTTC. The rearrangement links TRBV5-1 to TRBJ2-5, with 13 bases aligning to TRBD2. The CDR3 runs 19 residues. Looked up from germline, CDR1 is SGHRS and CDR2 is YFSETQ. J lost 5 bases, V lost 4 bases, and 17 bases had no gene match.

The chain couples TRBV11-3 to TRBJ2-1, with TRBD1 identical over 9 bases. The trim removed 1 base at V and 7 bases at J, leaving 14 bases unmatched. Germline CDR1 reads SGHNT; CDR2 reads YENEEA. This CDR3 has 18 amino acids. CDR3 DNA: TGTGCCAGCAGCTTAGGGACGACGGAGGGACAGGGAACGAATGAGCAGTTCTTC. Protein: CASSLGTTEGQGTNEQFF.

V and J are TRBV11-2 and TRBJ2-5, with D uncertain. The CDR3 runs to 15 residues. The germline V gene encodes CDR1 SGHAT and CDR2 FQNNGV. V was clipped by 5 bases and J by 1 base, with 14 bases between them. CDR3 DNA: TGTGCCAGCAGCCCACTCCAGGACCTCCAAGAGACCCAGTACTTC. Its protein product is CASSPLQDLQETQYF.

The chain uses TRBV6-6 and TRBJ1-5; D is perhaps TRBD1 (5 bases). The CDR3 runs to 16 residues. V lost 5 bases, J lost 9 bases, and 23 bases lay in between. Germline CDR1 is MNHNY and CDR2 is SVGAGI (reference sequence). CDR3 in amino acids: CASSGDSRGPVGPQHF. For the CDR3, the DNA is TGTGCCAGCAGTGGGGACTCGCGGGGCCCGGTAGGGCCCCAGCATTTT.

V and J are TRBV7-2 and TRBJ1-2; no firm D call. Trimming took off 1 base at V and 4 bases at J, with 7 bases between the two ends. From germline, CDR1 is SGHTA and CDR2 FQGNSA. The CDR3 totals 13 residues. CDR3 nucleotides: TGTGCCAGCAGCTTAGAGGACCTCTATGGCTACACCTTC. This encodes CASSLEDLYGYTF.

The rearrangement uses TRBV4-2 and TRBJ2-7, with D perhaps TRBD2 (5 bases). Germline V gene sequence: CDR1 LGHNA, CDR2 YNFKEQ. V lost 4 bases and J lost 2, with 15 bases in between. This CDR3 region has 15 residues. In DNA form, the CDR3 reads TGTGCCAGCAGCCCGGCGGGTACGGACCCCTACGAGCAGTACTTC. It specifies CASSPAGTDPYEQYF.

V gene TRBV6-5 combines with J gene TRBJ2-3; 10 nucleotides agree with TRBD2. The CDR3 consists of 14 residues. Germline lookup yields CDR1 MNHEY and CDR2 SVGAGI. Trimming cost V 6 bases and J 4 bases; bases outside gene matches: 4. The CDR3 reads CASRASGGADTQYF. DNA of the CDR3: TGTGCCAGCAGGGCTAGCGGGGGAGCAGATACGCAGTATTTT.

The chain links TRBV9 to TRBJ2-3; tentatively, D is TRBD1 (5 bases). Germline values: CDR1 SGDLS, CDR2 YYNGEE. The germline V and J ends were trimmed by 4 bases and 2 bases, with 20 bases remaining between them. The CDR3 spans 17 residues. The CDR3 reads CASSNEPQAVFTDTQYF. CDR3 DNA: TGTGCCAGCAGCAATGAACCACAGGCGGTCTTCACAGATACGCAGTATTTT. The complete variable domain, with remaining parts taken from reference TRBV9 and TRBJ2-3, reads DSGVTQTPKHLITATGQRVTLRCSPRSGDLSVYWYQQSLDQGLQFLIQYYNGEERAKGNILERFSAQQFPDLHSELNLSSLELGDSALYFCASSNEPQAVFTDTQYFGPGTRLTVL.

The chain links TRBV28 to TRBJ1-5; D might be TRBD1 (5 bases). The CDR3 covers 16 residues. Germline CDR1 is MDHEN and CDR2 is SYDVKM. V dropped 6 bases and J dropped 2 bases, with 17 bases sitting between them. The CDR3 nucleotides are TGTGCCAGCAGCCGACCCCCGGGGGGGGGCAATCAGCCCCAGCATTTT. Translating it yields CASSRPPGGGNQPQHF.

The chain has TRBV6-5 and TRBJ2-3; D call uncertain. The CDR3 runs to 14 residues. Germline V gene sequence: CDR1 MNHEY, CDR2 SVGAGI. Trimming took off 4 bases at V and 3 bases at J, with 11 bases between the two ends. This CDR3 is CASSSEPGTDTQYF. The DNA of the CDR3 is TGTGCCAGCAGTTCGGAGCCAGGTACAGATACGCAGTATTTT.

The V and J genes are TRBV19 and TRBJ2-3; D is unclear. Per germline, CDR1 LNHDA and CDR2 SQIVND (reference sequence). V was pared by 7 bases and J by 0 bases, with 11 bases between. CDR3 length: 14 amino acids. The CDR3 sequence is CASTRSGSTDTQYF. Written as DNA, the CDR3 is TGTGCCAGTACGCGGAGTGGAAGCACAGATACGCAGTATTTT.

V usage is TRBV7-2 and J usage is TRBJ1-1; D is uncertain. Germline lookup yields CDR1 SGHTA and CDR2 FQGNSA. V lost 5 bases to trimming and J lost 3 bases, with 7 bases between them. The CDR3 contains 12 residues. CDR3 protein: CASSPPHTEAFF. CDR3 sequence (DNA): TGTGCCAGCAGCCCTCCGCACACTGAAGCTTTCTTT.

The chain employs TRBV25-1 and TRBJ2-2; 12 bases are a match to TRBD1. J lost 5 bases, V lost 7 bases, and 11 bases had no gene match. The CDR3 totals 17 residues. The germline V gene has CDR1 MGHDK and CDR2 SYGVNS. CDR3: CASTPSGTGGNTGELFF. The CDR3 bases are TGTGCCAGCACTCCATCGGGGACAGGGGGCAATACCGGGGAGCTGTTTTTT.

V is TRBV13 and J is TRBJ2-3; D is ambiguous. Germline loops: CDR1 PRHDT, CDR2 FYEKMQ (reference sequence). The CDR3 loop spans 12 amino acids. Trimming shortened V by 1 base and J by 5 bases, and 4 bases separated the two germline ends. The CDR3 is CASSLEIDTQYF. The CDR3, as DNA: TGTGCCAGCAGCTTAGAAATAGATACGCAGTATTTT.

The gene calls are TRBV11-1 and TRBJ1-2; unclear D gene. Germline values: CDR1 SGHAT, CDR2 FQDESV (reference sequence). This CDR3 is 13 amino acids long. V lost 0 bases and J 5 bases, leaving 7 bases between the germline ends. As DNA, the CDR3 is TGTGCCAGCAGCTTAGCGCTGGGGTATGGCTACACCTTC. Encoded protein: CASSLALGYGYTF.

This clone came up once. The chain uses TRBV27 and TRBJ2-7; D may correspond to TRBD1 or TRBD2 (5 bases each). CDR1 and CDR2 (germline): MNHEY, SMNVEV (reference sequence). Trimming took 8 bases from V and 2 from J, leaving 19 bases between them. The CDR3 runs to 15 residues. The chain's CDR3 is CASGTIKGTPYEQYF. CDR3 nucleotides: TGTGCCAGCGGCACAATCAAGGGGACCCCCTACGAGCAGTACTTC.

V and J are TRBV7-9 and TRBJ2-3; the match to TRBD2 covers 10 bases. This CDR3 is 16 amino acids long. CDR1 and CDR2 (germline): SEHNR, FQNEAQ (reference sequence). V was pared by 4 bases and J by 0 bases, with 4 bases of the junction left unmatched. The CDR3 DNA is TGTGCCAGCAGCTCCGGGACTAGCGTCAGCACAGATACGCAGTATTTT. As protein: CASSSGTSVSTDTQYF.

The chain joins TRBV11-3 to TRBJ2-3, with a weak D call TRBD2 (5 bases). The CDR3 sequence is 13 residues long. Trimming cost V 1 base and J 4 bases, with 6 bases left between them. Per the germline V gene, CDR1 is SGHNT and CDR2 is YENEEA. The CDR3 loop reads CASSLAGSDTQYF. CDR3 nucleotides: TGTGCCAGCAGCTTAGCGGGATCAGATACGCAGTATTTT.

This chain connects TRBV11-2 to TRBJ2-5; D is undetermined. Between the trimmed V and J ends, which lost 5 bases and 1 base, there was a span of 17 bases. Germline values: CDR1 SGHAT, CDR2 FQNNGV. The CDR3 totals 16 residues. CDR3 loop: CASSPAPRRLQETQYF. In nucleotides, the CDR3 is TGTGCCAGCAGCCCCGCCCCCCGCCGCCTCCAAGAGACCCAGTACTTC.